Following are 8 T cell receptor beta chains from one sample sequenced in a study of technical replicates of blood from a handful of donors. The method was immunoSEQ multiplex PCR; TCRdb's version includes in-frame clones alone and lacks a portion of them. The sample has roughly 15,000 clones, 70% to 90% seen once; the top ten hold 9.5% to 13%. Source material: PBMCs. These receptors were taken from a human donor in good health.

This chain connects TRBV5-4 to TRBJ2-1, with D maybe TRBD2 (5 bases). CDR3 size: 15 residues. The V gene lost 1 base and the J gene lost 8 bases, with 16 bases spanning the gap. CDR1 is SGHNT and CDR2 is YYREEE in the germline V gene (reference sequence). The CDR3 bases are TGTGCCAGCAGCTTGTGGCTAGCCGGTTCCGATGAGCAGTTCTTC. This gives the protein CASSLWLAGSDEQFF.

The gene calls are TRBV14 and TRBJ1-5; D is possibly TRBD1 (5 bases). Germline assignment: CDR1 SGHDN and CDR2 FVKESK. V lost 6 bases, J lost 2 bases, and 20 bases lay in between. The CDR3 loop spans 17 amino acids. The CDR3: CASRGSSPSGRNQPQHF. The CDR3 coding sequence is TGTGCCAGCAGGGGCTCTTCCCCATCAGGGCGCAATCAGCCCCAGCATTTT.

This clone has just a few counts. The rearrangement joins TRBV28 to TRBJ1-5; the D gene is possibly TRBD1 (6 bases). V lost 3 bases and J 3 bases, leaving 15 bases between the germline ends. Germline CDR1 reads MDHEN; CDR2 reads SYDVKM. The CDR3 extends over 16 amino acids. The CDR3, as DNA: TGTGCCAGCAGTTTTGAGCGGGGGCATTACAATCAGCCCCAGCATTTT. It yields the protein CASSFERGHYNQPQHF.

The CDR3 DNA reads TGCGCCAGCAGTGCTACTAGCGGATACAATGAGCAGTTCTTC. The encoded protein is CASSATSGYNEQFF. The rearrangement links TRBV10-2 to TRBJ2-1; 8 nucleotides align to TRBD2. Germline trimming cut 4 bases from V and 4 bases from J; bases unmatched to any gene: 3. The CDR3 has 14 amino acids. Germline assignment: CDR1 WSHSY and CDR2 SAAADI.

The chain links TRBV30 to TRBJ1-4; 9 nucleotides line up with TRBD1. V lost 4 bases and J lost 0; bases outside the gene matches: 0. This CDR3 region has 14 residues. CDR1 is GTSNPN and CDR2 is SVGIG in the germline V gene (reference sequence). The DNA of the CDR3 is TGTGCCTGGAACAGGGGGCCAACTAATGAAAAACTGTTTTTT. It encodes CAWNRGPTNEKLFF. The full variable domain, in which reference TRBV30 and TRBJ1-4 provide the parts outside the CDR3, is SQTIHQWPATLVQPVGSPLSLECTVEGTSNPNLYWYRQAAGRGLQLLFYSVGIGQISSEVPQNLSASRPQDRQFILSSKKLLLSDSGFYLCAWNRGPTNEKLFFGSGTQLSVL.

The CDR3 region has the DNA TGTGCCAGTAGTATCCCGGGGGTGGTCGATGAGCAGTTCTTC. Translating gives CASSIPGVVDEQFF. The chain employs TRBV19 and TRBJ2-1; perhaps TRBD2 as D (6 bases). Germline lookup yields CDR1 LNHDA and CDR2 SQIVND (reference sequence). There are 14 residues in the CDR3. Trimming removed 3 bases from V and 8 bases from J, with 14 bases in between. The full variable domain, completed using reference TRBV19 and TRBJ2-1, is DGGITQSPKYLFRKEGQNVTLSCEQNLNHDAMYWYRQDPGQGLRLIYYSQIVNDFQKGDIAEGYSVSREKKESFPLTVTSAQKNPTAFYLCASSIPGVVDEQFFGPGTRLTVL.

This chain links TRBV28 with TRBJ2-3; D call uncertain. The V end was cut by 6 bases, the J end by 3 bases, with 7 bases between. The length of the CDR3 is 12 residues. The germline V gene encodes CDR1 MDHEN and CDR2 SYDVKM. The CDR3 nucleotides are TGTGCCAGCAGCCCCGCGACAGATACGCAGTATTTT. This sequence encodes CASSPATDTQYF.

The genes are TRBV5-6 and TRBJ2-2; 9 nucleotides align to TRBD2. Trimming at V came to 4 bases and at J to 9 bases, leaving 13 bases not matched to a gene. The CDR3 is made up of 16 amino acids. In germline, CDR1 is SGHDT, CDR2 YYEEEE. For the CDR3, the DNA is TGTGCCAGCAGCGCCGGGACTAGCCCCCAAGGGAGGGAGCTGTTTTTT. Translation: CASSAGTSPQGRELFF.